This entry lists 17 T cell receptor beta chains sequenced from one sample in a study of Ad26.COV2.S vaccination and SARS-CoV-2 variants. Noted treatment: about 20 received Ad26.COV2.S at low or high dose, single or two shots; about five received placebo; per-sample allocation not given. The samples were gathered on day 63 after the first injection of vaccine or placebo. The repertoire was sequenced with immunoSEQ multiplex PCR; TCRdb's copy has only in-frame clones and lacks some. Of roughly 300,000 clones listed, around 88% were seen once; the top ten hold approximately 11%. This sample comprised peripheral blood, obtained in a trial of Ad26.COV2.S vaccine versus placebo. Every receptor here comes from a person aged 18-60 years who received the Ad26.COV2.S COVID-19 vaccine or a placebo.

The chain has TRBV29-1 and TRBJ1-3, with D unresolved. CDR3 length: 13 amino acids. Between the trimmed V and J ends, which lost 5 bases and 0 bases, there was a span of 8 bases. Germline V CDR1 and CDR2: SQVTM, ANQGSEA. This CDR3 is CSVSPASGNTIYF. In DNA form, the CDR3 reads TGCAGCGTTAGTCCAGCCTCTGGAAACACCATATATTTT.

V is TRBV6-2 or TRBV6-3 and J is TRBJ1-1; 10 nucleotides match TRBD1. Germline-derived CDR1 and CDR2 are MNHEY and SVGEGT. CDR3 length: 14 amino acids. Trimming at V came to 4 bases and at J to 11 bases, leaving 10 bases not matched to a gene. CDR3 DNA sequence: TGTGCCAGCAGTTCCCCCCGGGACAGGGGCAAGGCTTTCTTT. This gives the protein CASSSPRDRGKAFF.

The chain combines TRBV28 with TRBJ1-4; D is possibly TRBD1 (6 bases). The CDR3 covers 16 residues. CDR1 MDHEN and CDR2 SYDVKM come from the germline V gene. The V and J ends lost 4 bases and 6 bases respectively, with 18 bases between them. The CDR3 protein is CASSSAGVGSYEKLFF. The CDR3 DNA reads TGTGCCAGCAGTTCGGCAGGGGTTGGGAGTTATGAAAAACTGTTTTTT.

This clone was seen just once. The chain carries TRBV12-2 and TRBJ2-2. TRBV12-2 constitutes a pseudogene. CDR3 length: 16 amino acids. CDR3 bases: TGTGCAAGTCGCTCTATCAGGGACGTCGGGACCGGGGAGCTGTTTTTT. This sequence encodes CASRSIRDVGTGELFF.

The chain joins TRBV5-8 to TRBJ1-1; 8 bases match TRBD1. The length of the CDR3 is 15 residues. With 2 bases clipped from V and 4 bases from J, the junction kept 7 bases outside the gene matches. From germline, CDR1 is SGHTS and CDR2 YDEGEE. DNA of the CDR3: TGTGCCAGCAGCTTCTCTTTAACAGGGGGCACTGAAGCTTTCTTT. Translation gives CASSFSLTGGTEAFF.

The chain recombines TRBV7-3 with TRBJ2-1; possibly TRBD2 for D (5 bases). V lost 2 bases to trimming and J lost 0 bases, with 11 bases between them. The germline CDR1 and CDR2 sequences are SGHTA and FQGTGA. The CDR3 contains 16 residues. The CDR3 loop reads CASSLDGGSSYNEQFF. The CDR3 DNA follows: TGTGCCAGCAGCTTAGATGGTGGGAGCTCCTACAATGAGCAGTTCTTC.

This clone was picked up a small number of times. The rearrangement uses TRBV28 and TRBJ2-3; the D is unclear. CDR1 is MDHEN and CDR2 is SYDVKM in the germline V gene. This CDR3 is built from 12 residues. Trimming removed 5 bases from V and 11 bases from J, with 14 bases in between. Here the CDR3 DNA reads TGTGCCAGCAGTCCACTACCTGGGATGCAGTATTTT. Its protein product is CASSPLPGMQYF. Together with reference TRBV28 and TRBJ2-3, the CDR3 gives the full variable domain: DVKVTQSSRYLVKRTGEKVFLECVQDMDHENMFWYRQDPGLGLRLIYFSYDVKMKEKGDIPEGYSVSREKKERFSLILESASTNQTSMYLCASSPLPGMQYFGPGTRLTVL.

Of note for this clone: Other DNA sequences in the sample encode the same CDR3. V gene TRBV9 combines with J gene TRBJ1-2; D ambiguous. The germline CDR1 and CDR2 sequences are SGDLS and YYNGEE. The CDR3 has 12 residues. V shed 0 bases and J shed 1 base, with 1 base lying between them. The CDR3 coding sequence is TGTGCCAGCAGCGTAGATAACTATGGCTACACCTTC. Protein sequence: CASSVDNYGYTF.

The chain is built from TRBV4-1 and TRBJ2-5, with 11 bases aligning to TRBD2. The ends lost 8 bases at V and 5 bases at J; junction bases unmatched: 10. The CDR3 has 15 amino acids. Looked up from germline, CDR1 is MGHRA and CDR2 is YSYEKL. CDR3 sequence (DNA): TGCGCCAGCGCAGGGCTAGCGGGGGGCCGGGAGACCCAGTACTTC. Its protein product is CASAGLAGGRETQYF.

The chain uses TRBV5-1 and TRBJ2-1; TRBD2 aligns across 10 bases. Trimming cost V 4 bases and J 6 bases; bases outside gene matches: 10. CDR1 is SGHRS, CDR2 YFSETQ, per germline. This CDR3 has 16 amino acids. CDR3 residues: CASSLIAGGGGNEQFF. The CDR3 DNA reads TGCGCCAGCAGCCTTATAGCGGGGGGAGGAGGCAATGAGCAGTTCTTC. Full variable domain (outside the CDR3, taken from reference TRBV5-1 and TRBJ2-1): KAGVTQTPRYLIKTRGQQVTLSCSPISGHRSVSWYQQTPGQGLQFLFEYFSETQRNKGNFPGRFSGRQFSNSRSEMNVSTLELGDSALYLCASSLIAGGGGNEQFFGPGTRLTVL.

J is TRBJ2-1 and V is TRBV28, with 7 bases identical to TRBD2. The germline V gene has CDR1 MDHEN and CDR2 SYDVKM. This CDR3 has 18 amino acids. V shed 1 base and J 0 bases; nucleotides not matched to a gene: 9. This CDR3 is CASSLSPPASGSYNEQFF. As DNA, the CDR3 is TGTGCCAGCAGTTTATCCCCCCCGGCTAGCGGCTCCTACAATGAGCAGTTCTTC.

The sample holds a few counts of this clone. In DNA, the CDR3 is TGTGCCAGCAGTGGCAGCGGACCGAACACTGAAGCTTTCTTT. As protein: CASSGSGPNTEAFF. The chain has TRBV25-1 and TRBJ1-1; D uncertain. The ends were cut back, 4 bases at V and 1 base at J, with 10 bases in the middle. This CDR3 has 14 amino acids. Germline CDR1 is MGHDK and CDR2 is SYGVNS.

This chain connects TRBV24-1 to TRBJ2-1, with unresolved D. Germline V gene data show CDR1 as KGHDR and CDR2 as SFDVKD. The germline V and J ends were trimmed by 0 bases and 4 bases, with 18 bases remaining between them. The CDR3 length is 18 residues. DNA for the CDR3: TGTGCCACCAGTGATTTGCCGAACAGCAATCCCGCTTACAATGAGCAGTTCTTC. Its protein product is CATSDLPNSNPAYNEQFF.

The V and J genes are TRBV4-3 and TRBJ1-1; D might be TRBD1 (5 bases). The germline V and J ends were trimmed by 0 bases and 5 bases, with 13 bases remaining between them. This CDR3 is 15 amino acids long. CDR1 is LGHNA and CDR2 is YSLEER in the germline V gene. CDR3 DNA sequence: TGCGCCAGCAGCCAAGATCGACAGAGCGGGACTGAAGCTTTCTTT. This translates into CASSQDRQSGTEAFF.

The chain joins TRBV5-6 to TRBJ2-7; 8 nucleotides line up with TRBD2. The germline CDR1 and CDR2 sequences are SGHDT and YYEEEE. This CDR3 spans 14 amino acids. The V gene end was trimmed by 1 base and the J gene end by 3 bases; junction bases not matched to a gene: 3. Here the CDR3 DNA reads TGTGCCAGCAGCTTGACGGGGGGGAACTACGAGCAGTACTTC. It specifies CASSLTGGNYEQYF.

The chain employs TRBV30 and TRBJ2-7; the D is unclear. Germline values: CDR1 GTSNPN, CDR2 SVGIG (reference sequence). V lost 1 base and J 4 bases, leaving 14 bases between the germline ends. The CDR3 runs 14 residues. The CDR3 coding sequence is TGTGCCTGGAGTGATCAGACTTTGGGGTACGAGCAGTACTTC. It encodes CAWSDQTLGYEQYF.

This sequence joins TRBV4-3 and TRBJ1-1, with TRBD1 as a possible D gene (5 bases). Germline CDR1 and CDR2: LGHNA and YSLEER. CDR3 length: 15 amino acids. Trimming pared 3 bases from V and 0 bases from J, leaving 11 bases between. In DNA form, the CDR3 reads TGCGCCAGCAGCCATGCGGGGGGGGTGAACACTGAAGCTTTCTTT. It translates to CASSHAGGVNTEAFF.